Listed below are T cell receptor beta chains from one sample, sequenced in a study of blood T cell repertoires in COVID-19. TCRdb keeps only in-frame clones here, not all; method: immunoSEQ multiplex PCR. Of 100,000 to 150,000 clones detected, roughly 80% appear once; the ten largest clones hold more than 20%. Sequences were obtained from peripheral blood. The receptors come from a human donor in a cohort sampled during active COVID-19. Each CDR3 is given with its conserved first and last residue. A D gene is named only where the DNA matches it firmly. Clone size appears in some rows only: once, few, many, or a class for an expanded clone.

length | J | V | size | D | CDR3 | DNA
14 | TRBJ1-1 | TRBV6-5 | . | . | CASTEWQGNTEAFF | TGTGCCAGCACCGAATGGCAGGGGAACACTGAAGCTTTCTTT
12 | TRBJ2-2 | TRBV24-1 | . | . | CATSDPTGELFF | TGTGCCACCAGTGATCCGACCGGGGAGCTGTTTTTT
14 | TRBJ1-1 | TRBV7-9 | once | TRBD1 | CASSLTGGYTEAFF | TGTGCCAGCAGCTTAACAGGGGGCTATACTGAAGCTTTCTTT
15 | TRBJ1-5 | TRBV5-8 | . | . | CASSPWGGRNQPQHF | TGTGCCAGCAGCCCCTGGGGGGGTCGGAATCAGCCCCAGCATTTT
18 | TRBJ2-3 | TRBV18 | once | TRBD2 | CASSPRTSGVSLADTQYF | TGTGCCAGCTCACCCCGGACTAGCGGGGTCTCACTGGCAGATACGCAGTATTTT
14 | TRBJ1-1 | TRBV5-1 | once | TRBD1 | CASSDPDRGFKAFF | TGCGCCAGCAGCGATCCGGACAGGGGTTTTAAAGCTTTCTTT
14 | TRBJ2-1 | TRBV30 | . | TRBD2 | CAWSRGDYGNEQFF | TGTGCCTGGAGCCGAGGGGACTACGGCAATGAGCAGTTCTTC
15 | TRBJ2-7 | TRBV4-2 | . | . | CASSPGGLTSYEQYF | TGTGCCAGCAGCCCCGGAGGGCTTACTTCCTACGAGCAGTACTTC
11 | TRBJ2-7 | TRBV20-1 | . | . | CSAEGSVEQYF | TGCAGTGCTGAGGGAAGCGTCGAGCAGTACTTC
15 | TRBJ2-3 | TRBV6-2/TRBV6-3 | once | TRBD1 | CASSKGQGKADTQYF | TGTGCCAGCAGTAAGGGACAGGGGAAGGCAGATACGCAGTATTTT
15 | TRBJ1-5 | TRBV6-6 | . | . | CASSYFGGDNQPQHF | TGTGCCAGCAGTTACTTCGGGGGTGACAATCAGCCCCAGCATTTT
12 | TRBJ2-2 | TRBV2 | few | . | CASSPYTGELFF | TGTGCCAGCAGTCCCTACACCGGGGAGCTGTTTTTT
16 | TRBJ1-3 | TRBV7-8 | . | TRBD1 | CASSRGQSFSGNTIYF | TGTGCCAGCAGCAGGGGACAGTCTTTCTCTGGAAACACCATATATTTT
15 | TRBJ1-5 | TRBV28 | few | TRBD1 | CASRTGGSSNQPQHF | TGTGCCAGCAGGACAGGGGGATCTAGCAATCAGCCCCAGCATTTT
14 | TRBJ1-6 | TRBV4-1 | few | . | CASSQGEPSSPLHF | TGCGCCAGCAGCCAAGGGGAGCCAAGTTCACCCCTCCACTTT
17 | TRBJ1-2 | TRBV7-2 | . | TRBD1 | CASSLGGDRRVRWGYTF | TGTGCCAGCAGCTTAGGTGGGGACAGGAGGGTTCGGTGGGGCTACACCTTC
13 | TRBJ1-1 | TRBV7-6 | . | . | CASSLVGGLEAFF | TGTGCCAGCAGCTTAGTGGGGGGTCTTGAAGCTTTCTTT
13 | TRBJ1-1 | TRBV6-5 | . | . | CASIGQGATEAFF | TGTGCCAGCATAGGACAAGGGGCCACTGAAGCTTTCTTT
17 | TRBJ2-7 | TRBV4-1 | few | TRBD2 | CASSQDRGTSGRYEQYF | TGCGCCAGCAGCCAAGATAGGGGAACTAGCGGGCGATACGAGCAGTACTTC
13 | TRBJ1-2 | TRBV6-6 | few | . | CASSYEGSYGYTF | TGTGCCAGCAGTTACGAGGGTTCCTATGGCTACACCTTC
15 | TRBJ2-3 | TRBV18 | . | TRBD2 | CASSLRGDSTDTQYF | TGTGCCAGCTCCCTCCGGGGGGATAGCACAGATACGCAGTATTTT
14 | TRBJ2-7 | TRBV6-2/TRBV6-3 | . | TRBD2 | CASSPYSGRDEQYF | TGTGCCAGCAGTCCATATAGCGGGAGGGACGAGCAGTACTTC
15 | TRBJ1-1 | TRBV30 | . | . | CAWSVLQGLNTEAFF | TGTGCCTGGAGTGTACTTCAGGGTTTGAACACTGAAGCTTTCTTT
16 | TRBJ2-7 | TRBV28 | few | TRBD1 | CASSSPGTGLPYEQYF | TGTGCCAGCAGTTCACCCGGGACAGGGCTTCCCTACGAGCAGTACTTC
12 | TRBJ2-5 | TRBV30 | many | TRBD2 | CAWQQGGETQYF | TGTGCCTGGCAGCAGGGAGGGGAGACCCAGTACTTC
20 | TRBJ1-5 | TRBV21-1 | . | . | CASSTHGTVPSPGSNQPQHF | TGTGCCAGCAGCACCCATGGGACAGTCCCCTCACCGGGTAGCAATCAGCCCCAGCATTTT
18 | TRBJ2-2 | TRBV5-5 | few | TRBD2 | CASSLLLAGPANTGELFF | TGTGCCAGCAGCTTGCTACTAGCGGGACCCGCGAACACCGGGGAGCTGTTTTTT
15 | TRBJ2-2 | TRBV27 | . | TRBD1 | CASSSGQGIPGELFF | TGTGCCAGCAGTTCGGGACAGGGGATTCCCGGGGAGCTGTTTTTT
19 | TRBJ2-6 | TRBV7-8 | . | TRBD2 | CASSYRTSGGTGGANVLTF | TGTGCCAGCAGCTACCGGACTAGCGGGGGGACAGGTGGGGCCAACGTCCTGACTTTC
10 | TRBJ2-5 | TRBV20-1 | . | . | CSALQETQYF | TGCAGTGCTTTACAAGAGACCCAGTACTTC
14 | TRBJ2-5 | TRBV3-1/TRBV3-2 | . | TRBD1 | CASSQGTGSETQYF | TGTGCCAGCAGCCAAGGGACAGGGTCGGAGACCCAGTACTTC